This T cell receptor (beta chain) was documented in a study of cytomegalovirus exposure and HLA in healthy donors. About the study: Unique TCRs numbering some 80 million, obtained from HLA-typed donors, made up an early data release.

The PCR had 60 Vbeta and 13 Jbeta primers. Produced via immunoSEQ multiplex PCR; TCRdb's table is partial and in-frame only. The sample consists of about 200,000 clones, roughly 86% of them appearing once. This CDR3 region has 16 residues. The germline V gene encodes CDR1 MDHEN and CDR2 SYDVKM. V was clipped by 7 bases and J by 1 base; unmatched bases: 8. The sequence came from a woman aged 18-29 years in good health and CMV-seronegative. The chain carries TRBV28 and TRBJ2-5, with 11 bases lining up with TRBD2. The sample taken for sequencing was PBMCs. The CDR3 spells CASNERLAGTQETQYF. The CDR3 nucleotides read TGTGCCAGCAACGAGAGACTAGCGGGGACCCAAGAGACCCAGTACTTC.